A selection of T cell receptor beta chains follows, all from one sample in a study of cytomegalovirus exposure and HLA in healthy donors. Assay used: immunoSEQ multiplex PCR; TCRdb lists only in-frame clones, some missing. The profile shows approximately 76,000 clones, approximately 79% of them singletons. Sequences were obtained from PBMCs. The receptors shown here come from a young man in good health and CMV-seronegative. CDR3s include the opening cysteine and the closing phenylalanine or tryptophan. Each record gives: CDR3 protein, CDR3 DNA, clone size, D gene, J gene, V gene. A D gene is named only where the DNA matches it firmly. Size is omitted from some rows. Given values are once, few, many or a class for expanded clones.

CDR3 protein: CASSQDSGTSRDTQYF
CDR3 DNA: TGCGCCAGCAGCCAAGATTCCGGGACTAGTCGCGATACGCAGTATTTT
clone size: -
D gene: TRBD2
J gene: TRBJ2-3
V gene: TRBV4-1

CDR3 protein: CASSLLAGGNTGELFF
CDR3 DNA: TGTGCCAGCAGCCTCCTAGCGGGAGGGAACACCGGGGAGCTGTTTTTT
clone size: once
D gene: TRBD2
J gene: TRBJ2-2
V gene: TRBV28

CDR3 protein: CASSFTGMEETQYF
CDR3 DNA: TGTGCCAGCAGCTTTACAGGGATGGAAGAGACCCAGTACTTC
clone size: -
D gene: -
J gene: TRBJ2-5
V gene: TRBV6-5

CDR3 protein: CASSQDLLREKDNEQFF
CDR3 DNA: TGCGCCAGCAGCCAAGATTTATTGAGGGAGAAGGATAATGAGCAGTTCTTC
clone size: -
D gene: -
J gene: TRBJ2-1
V gene: TRBV4-1

CDR3 protein: CSVVFGTGSSPLHF
CDR3 DNA: TGCAGCGTTGTTTTCGGGACAGGCTCGTCACCCCTCCACTTT
clone size: -
D gene: TRBD1
J gene: TRBJ1-6
V gene: TRBV29-1

CDR3 protein: CPTSRAWAAKNIQYF
CDR3 DNA: TGTCCCACCAGCAGGGCCTGGGCAGCCAAAAACATTCAGTACTTC
clone size: few
D gene: -
J gene: TRBJ2-4
V gene: TRBV15

CDR3 protein: CASSLWGREGGWNEQFF
CDR3 DNA: TGTGCCAGCAGCTTATGGGGGCGGGAGGGCGGGTGGAATGAGCAGTTCTTC
clone size: -
D gene: TRBD2
J gene: TRBJ2-1
V gene: TRBV7-9

CDR3 protein: CASRPTGLDSQFF
CDR3 DNA: TGTGCCAGTAGACCTACAGGTTTGGATTCCCAGTTCTTC
clone size: -
D gene: -
J gene: TRBJ2-1
V gene: TRBV19

CDR3 protein: CASSFGIYGYTF
CDR3 DNA: TGTGCCAGCAGTTTTGGCATCTATGGCTACACCTTC
clone size: -
D gene: -
J gene: TRBJ1-2
V gene: TRBV28

CDR3 protein: CASSQDAGTPAF
CDR3 DNA: TGTGCCAGCAGCCAAGATGCCGGGACTCCTGCCTTC
clone size: few
D gene: -
J gene: TRBJ2-7
V gene: TRBV4-2

CDR3 protein: CASSLKGLAGENTGELFF
CDR3 DNA: TGTGCCAGCAGCTTAAAGGGACTAGCGGGGGAAAACACCGGGGAGCTGTTTTTT
clone size: -
D gene: TRBD2
J gene: TRBJ2-2
V gene: TRBV7-9

CDR3 protein: CAWSGRLVSEQFF
CDR3 DNA: TGTGCCTGGAGTGGAAGACTAGTAAGTGAGCAGTTCTTC
clone size: -
D gene: -
J gene: TRBJ2-1
V gene: TRBV30

CDR3 protein: CASSLVSYGYTF
CDR3 DNA: TGTGCCAGCAGCCTAGTCAGCTATGGCTACACCTTC
clone size: -
D gene: -
J gene: TRBJ1-2
V gene: TRBV5-6

CDR3 protein: CASQLGAGETQYF
CDR3 DNA: TGCGCCAGCCAGCTAGGAGCGGGAGAGACCCAGTACTTC
clone size: -
D gene: -
J gene: TRBJ2-5
V gene: TRBV5-1

CDR3 protein: CASSYRGTNYGYTF
CDR3 DNA: TGTGCCAGCAGTTACAGGGGCACTAACTATGGCTACACCTTC
clone size: -
D gene: -
J gene: TRBJ1-2
V gene: TRBV6-6

CDR3 protein: CASSLRRRERVGETQYF
CDR3 DNA: TGTGCCAGCAGCTTAAGGCGAAGGGAGCGGGTAGGCGAGACCCAGTACTTC
clone size: -
D gene: -
J gene: TRBJ2-5
V gene: TRBV7-8

CDR3 protein: CASASEGARSYEQYF
CDR3 DNA: TGTGCCAGCGCGTCCGAGGGGGCGCGTTCCTACGAGCAGTACTTC
clone size: -
D gene: TRBD1
J gene: TRBJ2-7
V gene: TRBV13

CDR3 protein: CASRRAGVNQPQHF
CDR3 DNA: TGTGCCAGCAGACGAGCAGGGGTGAATCAGCCCCAGCATTTT
clone size: -
D gene: -
J gene: TRBJ1-5
V gene: TRBV27

CDR3 protein: CASSPTRQEHFGNTIYF
CDR3 DNA: TGTGCCAGCAGCCCCACTCGACAGGAGCACTTCGGAAACACCATATATTTT
clone size: few
D gene: -
J gene: TRBJ1-3
V gene: TRBV9

CDR3 protein: CASSLGQGNQPQHF
CDR3 DNA: TGTGCCAGCAGTTTGGGACAGGGCAATCAGCCCCAGCATTTT
clone size: -
D gene: TRBD1
J gene: TRBJ1-5
V gene: TRBV27

CDR3 protein: CASSIRTGGSGPQHF
CDR3 DNA: TGTGCCAGTAGTATCAGGACAGGGGGCAGTGGGCCCCAGCATTTT
clone size: -
D gene: TRBD1
J gene: TRBJ1-5
V gene: TRBV19

CDR3 protein: CASSKLPGQVLDTQYF
CDR3 DNA: TGTGCCAGCAGCAAATTACCCGGACAGGTGTTGGATACGCAGTATTTT
clone size: -
D gene: TRBD1
J gene: TRBJ2-3
V gene: TRBV25-1

CDR3 protein: CASSPISGTGVYYEQYF
CDR3 DNA: TGCGCCAGCAGCCCTATTTCCGGGACAGGGGTCTACTACGAGCAGTACTTC
clone size: -
D gene: TRBD1
J gene: TRBJ2-7
V gene: TRBV5-1

CDR3 protein: CASSGGEETQYF
CDR3 DNA: TGTGCCAGCAGTGGAGGTGAGGAGACCCAGTACTTC
clone size: once
D gene: -
J gene: TRBJ2-5
V gene: TRBV2

CDR3 protein: CASSGLQGQPYGYTF
CDR3 DNA: TGTGCCAGCAGCGGACTCCAGGGACAGCCTTATGGCTACACCTTC
clone size: few
D gene: TRBD1
J gene: TRBJ1-2
V gene: TRBV9

CDR3 protein: CASSQAERGPRLDTQYF
CDR3 DNA: TGCGCCAGCAGCCAAGCAGAGCGGGGGCCCCGGTTAGATACGCAGTATTTT
clone size: -
D gene: TRBD2
J gene: TRBJ2-3
V gene: TRBV4-3

CDR3 protein: CASSLSGANTGELFF
CDR3 DNA: TGTGCCAGTAGTCTTAGCGGAGCGAACACCGGGGAGCTGTTTTTT
clone size: -
D gene: -
J gene: TRBJ2-2
V gene: TRBV19

CDR3 protein: CASSLAQHTDTQYF
CDR3 DNA: TGTGCCAGCAGCTTAGCACAGCACACAGATACGCAGTATTTT
clone size: -
D gene: -
J gene: TRBJ2-3
V gene: TRBV7-9

CDR3 protein: CASSPLAGAREQFF
CDR3 DNA: TGCGCCAGCAGCCCTCTAGCGGGGGCGCGGGAGCAGTTCTTC
clone size: -
D gene: TRBD2
J gene: TRBJ2-1
V gene: TRBV4-3

CDR3 protein: CASSLETGNEKLFF
CDR3 DNA: TGTGCCAGCAGTTTGGAGACGGGTAATGAAAAACTGTTTTTT
clone size: -
D gene: -
J gene: TRBJ1-4
V gene: TRBV28

CDR3 protein: CASSLIPGQGVFSGNTIYF
CDR3 DNA: TGTGCCAGTAGTCTTATCCCGGGACAGGGAGTTTTTTCTGGAAACACCATATATTTT
clone size: -
D gene: TRBD1
J gene: TRBJ1-3
V gene: TRBV19

CDR3 protein: CASSDGSTGELFF
CDR3 DNA: TGTGCCAGCAGTGACGGGAGCACCGGGGAGCTGTTTTTT
clone size: once
D gene: -
J gene: TRBJ2-2
V gene: TRBV6-4